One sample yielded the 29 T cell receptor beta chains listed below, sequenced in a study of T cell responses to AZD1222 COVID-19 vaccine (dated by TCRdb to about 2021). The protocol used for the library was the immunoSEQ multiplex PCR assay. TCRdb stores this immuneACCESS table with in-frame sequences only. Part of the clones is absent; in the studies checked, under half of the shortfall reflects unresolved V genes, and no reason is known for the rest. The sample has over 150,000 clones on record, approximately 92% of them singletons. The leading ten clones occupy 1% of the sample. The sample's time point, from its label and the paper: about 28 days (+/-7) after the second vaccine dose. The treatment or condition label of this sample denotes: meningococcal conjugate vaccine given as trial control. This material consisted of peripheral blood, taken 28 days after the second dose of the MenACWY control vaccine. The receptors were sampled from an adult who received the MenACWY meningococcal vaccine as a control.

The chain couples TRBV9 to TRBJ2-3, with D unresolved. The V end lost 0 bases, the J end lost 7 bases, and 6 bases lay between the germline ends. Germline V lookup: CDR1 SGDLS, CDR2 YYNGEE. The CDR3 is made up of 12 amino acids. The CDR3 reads CASSVDEYTQYF. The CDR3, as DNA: TGTGCCAGCAGCGTAGACGAGTATACGCAGTATTTT.

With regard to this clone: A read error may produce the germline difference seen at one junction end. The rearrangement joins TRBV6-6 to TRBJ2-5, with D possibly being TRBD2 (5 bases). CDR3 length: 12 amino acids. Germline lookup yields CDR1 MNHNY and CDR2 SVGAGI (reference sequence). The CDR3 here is CATAGPGETRYF. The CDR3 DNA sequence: TGTGCCACCGCAGGTCCCGGGGAGACCCGGTACTTC.

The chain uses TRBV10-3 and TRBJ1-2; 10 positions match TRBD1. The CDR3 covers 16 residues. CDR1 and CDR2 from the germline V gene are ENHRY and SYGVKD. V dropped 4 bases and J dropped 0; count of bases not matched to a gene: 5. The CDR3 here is CAISVGDRGANYGYTF. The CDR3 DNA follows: TGTGCCATCAGTGTAGGGGACAGGGGAGCTAACTATGGCTACACCTTC.

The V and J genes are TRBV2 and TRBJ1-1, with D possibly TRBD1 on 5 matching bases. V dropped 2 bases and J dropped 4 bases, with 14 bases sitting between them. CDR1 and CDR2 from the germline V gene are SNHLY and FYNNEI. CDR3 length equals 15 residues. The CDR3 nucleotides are TGTGCCAGCAGTGAACAGGGAAACTCGGGCACTGAAGCTTTCTTT. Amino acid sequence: CASSEQGNSGTEAFF.

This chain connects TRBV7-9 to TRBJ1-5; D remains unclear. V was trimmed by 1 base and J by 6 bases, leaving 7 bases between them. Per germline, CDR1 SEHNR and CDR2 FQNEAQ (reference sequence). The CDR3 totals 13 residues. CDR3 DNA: TGTGCCAGCAGCTTAGGGACGGTTCAGCCCCAGCATTTT. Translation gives CASSLGTVQPQHF.

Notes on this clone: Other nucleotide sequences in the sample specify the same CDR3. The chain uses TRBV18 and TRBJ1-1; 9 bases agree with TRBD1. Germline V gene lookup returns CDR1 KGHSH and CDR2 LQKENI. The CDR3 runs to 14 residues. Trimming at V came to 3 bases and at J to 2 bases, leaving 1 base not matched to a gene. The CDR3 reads CASSPDRGNTEAFF. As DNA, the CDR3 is TGTGCCAGCTCACCGGACAGGGGTAACACTGAAGCTTTCTTT.

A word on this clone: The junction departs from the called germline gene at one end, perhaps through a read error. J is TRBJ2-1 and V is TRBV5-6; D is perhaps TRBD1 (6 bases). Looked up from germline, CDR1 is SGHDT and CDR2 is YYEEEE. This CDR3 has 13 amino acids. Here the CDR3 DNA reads TGTGCCAGCAGCCCTTATGACAGGTTGGAGTTGGTCTTC. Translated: CASSPYDRLELVF.

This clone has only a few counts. CDR3 coding DNA: TGTGCCAGCAGCCAAGCGCCAGGGGATGATTCACCCCTCCACTTT. It yields the protein CASSQAPGDDSPLHF. The J gene is TRBJ1-6, the V gene TRBV4-2; D possibly corresponds to TRBD1 (6 bases). V was pared by 1 base and J by 8 bases, with 12 bases between. CDR3 length: 15 amino acids. Germline values: CDR1 LGHNA, CDR2 YNFKEQ.

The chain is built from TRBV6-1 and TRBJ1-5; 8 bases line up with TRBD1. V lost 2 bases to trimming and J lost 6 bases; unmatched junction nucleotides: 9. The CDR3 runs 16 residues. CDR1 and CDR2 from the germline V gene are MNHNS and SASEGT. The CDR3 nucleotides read TGTGCCAGCAGTGAATTGTCTACAGGGGGTTTTCAGCCCCAGCATTTT. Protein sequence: CASSELSTGGFQPQHF.

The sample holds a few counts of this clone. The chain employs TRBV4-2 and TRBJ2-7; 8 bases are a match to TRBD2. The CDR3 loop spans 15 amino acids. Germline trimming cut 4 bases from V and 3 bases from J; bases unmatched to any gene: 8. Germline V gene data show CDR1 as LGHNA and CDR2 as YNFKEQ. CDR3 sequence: CASSPSSGGRYEQYF. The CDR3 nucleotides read TGTGCCAGCAGCCCTTCATCGGGGGGGCGCTACGAGCAGTACTTC.

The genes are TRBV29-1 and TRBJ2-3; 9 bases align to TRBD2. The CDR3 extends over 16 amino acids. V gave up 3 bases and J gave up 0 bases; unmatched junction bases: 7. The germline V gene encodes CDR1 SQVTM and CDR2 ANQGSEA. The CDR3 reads CSVEGSGGSSTDTQYF. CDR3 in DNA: TGCAGCGTTGAGGGTAGCGGGGGTTCTAGCACAGATACGCAGTATTTT.

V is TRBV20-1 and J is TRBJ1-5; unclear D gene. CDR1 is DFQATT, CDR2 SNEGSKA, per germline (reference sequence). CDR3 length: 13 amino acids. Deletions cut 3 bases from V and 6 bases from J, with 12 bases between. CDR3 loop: CSASGGSGQPQHF. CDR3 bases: TGCAGTGCTAGTGGCGGGAGTGGTCAGCCCCAGCATTTT.

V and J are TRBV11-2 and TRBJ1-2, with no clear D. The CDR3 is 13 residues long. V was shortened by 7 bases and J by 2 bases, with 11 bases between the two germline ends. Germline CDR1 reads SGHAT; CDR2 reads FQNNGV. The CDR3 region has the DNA TGTGCCAGCACCAGGACGGAAAACTATGGCTACACCTTC. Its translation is CASTRTENYGYTF.

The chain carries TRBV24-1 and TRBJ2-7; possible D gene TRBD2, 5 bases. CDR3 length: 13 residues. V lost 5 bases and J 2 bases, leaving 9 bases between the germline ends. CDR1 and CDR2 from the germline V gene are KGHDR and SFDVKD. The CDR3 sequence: CATSAAGAYEQYF. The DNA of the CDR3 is TGTGCCACCAGTGCTGCCGGGGCCTACGAGCAGTACTTC.

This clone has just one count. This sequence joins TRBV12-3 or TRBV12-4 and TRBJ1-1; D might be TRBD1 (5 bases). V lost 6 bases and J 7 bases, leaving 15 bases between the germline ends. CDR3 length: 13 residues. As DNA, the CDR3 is TGTGCCAGCAGCCCAGCGGGGCTACGTGAAGCTTTCTTT. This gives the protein CASSPAGLREAFF.

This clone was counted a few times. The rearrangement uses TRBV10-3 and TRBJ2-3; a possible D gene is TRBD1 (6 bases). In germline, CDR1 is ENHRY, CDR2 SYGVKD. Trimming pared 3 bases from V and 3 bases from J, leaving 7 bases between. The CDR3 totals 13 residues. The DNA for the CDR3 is TGTGCCATCAGTGATCAGGGGACAGATACGCAGTATTTT. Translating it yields CAISDQGTDTQYF.

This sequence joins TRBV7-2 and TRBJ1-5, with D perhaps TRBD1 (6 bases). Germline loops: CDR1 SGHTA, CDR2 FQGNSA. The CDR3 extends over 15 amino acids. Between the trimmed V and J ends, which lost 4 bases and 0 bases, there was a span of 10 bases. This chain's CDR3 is CASSSDRGSNQPQHF. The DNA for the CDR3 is TGTGCCAGCAGCTCGGACAGAGGTAGCAATCAGCCCCAGCATTTT.

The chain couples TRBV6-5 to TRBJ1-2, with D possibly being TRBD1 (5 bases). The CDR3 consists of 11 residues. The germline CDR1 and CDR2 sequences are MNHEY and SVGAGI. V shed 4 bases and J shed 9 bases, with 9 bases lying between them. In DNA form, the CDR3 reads TGTGCCAGCAGTTCCGGGGGGAGCTACACCTTC. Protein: CASSSGGSYTF.

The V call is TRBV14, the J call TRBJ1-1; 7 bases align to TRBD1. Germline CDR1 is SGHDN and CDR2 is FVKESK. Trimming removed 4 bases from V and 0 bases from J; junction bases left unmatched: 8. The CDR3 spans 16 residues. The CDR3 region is CASSRPGQIMNTEAFF. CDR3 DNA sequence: TGTGCCAGCAGCCGCCCGGGACAGATAATGAACACTGAAGCTTTCTTT. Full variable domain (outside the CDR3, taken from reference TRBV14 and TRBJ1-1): EAGVTQFPSHSVIEKGQTVTLRCDPISGHDNLYWYRRVMGKEIKFLLHFVKESKQDESGMPNNRFLAERTGGTYSTLKVQPAELEDSGVYFCASSRPGQIMNTEAFFGQGTRLTVV.

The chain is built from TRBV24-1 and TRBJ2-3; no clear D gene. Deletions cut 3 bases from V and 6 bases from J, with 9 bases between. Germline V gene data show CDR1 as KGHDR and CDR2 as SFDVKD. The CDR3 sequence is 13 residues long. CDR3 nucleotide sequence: TGTGCCACCAGTGATCCCCTAGGGGATACGCAGTATTTT. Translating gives CATSDPLGDTQYF.

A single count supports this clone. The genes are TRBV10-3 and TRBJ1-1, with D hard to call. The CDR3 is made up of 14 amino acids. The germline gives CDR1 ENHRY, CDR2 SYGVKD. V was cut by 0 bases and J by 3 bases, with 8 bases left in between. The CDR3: CAISESRRDTEAFF. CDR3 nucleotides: TGTGCCATCAGTGAGTCTAGGAGGGACACTGAAGCTTTCTTT.

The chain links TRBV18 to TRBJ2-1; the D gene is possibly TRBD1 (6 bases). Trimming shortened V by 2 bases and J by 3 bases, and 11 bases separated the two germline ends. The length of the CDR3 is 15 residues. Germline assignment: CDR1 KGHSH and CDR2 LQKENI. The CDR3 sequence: CASSPWQGSYNEQFF. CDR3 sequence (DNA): TGTGCCAGCTCACCATGGCAGGGGAGCTACAATGAGCAGTTCTTC. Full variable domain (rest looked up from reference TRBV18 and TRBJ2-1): NAGVMQNPRHLVRRRGQEARLRCSPMKGHSHVYWYRQLPEEGLKFMVYLQKENIIDESGMPKERFSAEFPKEGPSILRIQQVVRGDSAAYFCASSPWQGSYNEQFFGPGTRLTVL.

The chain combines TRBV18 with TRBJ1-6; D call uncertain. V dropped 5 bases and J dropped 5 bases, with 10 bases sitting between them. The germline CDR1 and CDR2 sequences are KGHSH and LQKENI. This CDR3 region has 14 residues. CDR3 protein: CASSNPRHNSPLHF. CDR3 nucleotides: TGTGCCAGCTCAAACCCGCGTCATAATTCACCCCTCCACTTT.

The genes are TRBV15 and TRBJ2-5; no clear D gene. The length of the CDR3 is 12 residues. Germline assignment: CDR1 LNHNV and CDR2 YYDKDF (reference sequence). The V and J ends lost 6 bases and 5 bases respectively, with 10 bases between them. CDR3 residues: CATRRISETQYF. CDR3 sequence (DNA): TGTGCCACCAGGCGGATCTCGGAGACCCAGTACTTC. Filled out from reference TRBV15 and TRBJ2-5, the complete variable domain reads DAMVIQNPRYQVTQFGKPVTLSCSQTLNHNVMYWYQQKSSQAPKLLFHYYDKDFNNEADTPDNFQSRRPNTSFCFLDIRSPGLGDTAMYLCATRRISETQYFGPGTRLLVL.

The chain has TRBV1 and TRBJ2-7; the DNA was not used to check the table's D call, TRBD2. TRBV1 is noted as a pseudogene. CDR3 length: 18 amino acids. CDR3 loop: CTSSPWVAGGRNLYEQYF. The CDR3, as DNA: TGCACCAGCAGCCCCTGGGTAGCGGGGGGGCGAAATCTCTACGAGCAGTACTTC.

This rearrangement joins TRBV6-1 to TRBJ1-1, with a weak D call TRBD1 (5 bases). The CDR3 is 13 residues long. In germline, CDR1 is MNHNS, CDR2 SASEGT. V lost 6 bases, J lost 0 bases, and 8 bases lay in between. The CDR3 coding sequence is TGTGCCAGCAGCTCAGGGATGAACACTGAAGCTTTCTTT. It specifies CASSSGMNTEAFF.

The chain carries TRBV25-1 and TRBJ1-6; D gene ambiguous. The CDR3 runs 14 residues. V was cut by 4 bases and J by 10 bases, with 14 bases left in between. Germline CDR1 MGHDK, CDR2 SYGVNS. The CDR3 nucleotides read TGTGCCAGCAGTGCCCTCGTGGCGGTATCACCCCTCCACTTT. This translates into CASSALVAVSPLHF.

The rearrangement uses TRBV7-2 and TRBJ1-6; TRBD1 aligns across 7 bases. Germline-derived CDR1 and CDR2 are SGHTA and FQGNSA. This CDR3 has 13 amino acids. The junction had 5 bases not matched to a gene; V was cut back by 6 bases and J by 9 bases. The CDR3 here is CASRTGQASPLHF. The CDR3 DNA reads TGTGCCAGCAGGACAGGACAGGCTTCACCCCTCCACTTT.

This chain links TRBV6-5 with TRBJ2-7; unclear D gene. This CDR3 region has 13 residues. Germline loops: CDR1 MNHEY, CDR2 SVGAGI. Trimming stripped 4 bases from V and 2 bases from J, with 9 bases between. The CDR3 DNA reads TGTGCCAGCAGTTTGACACGGGCCTACGAGCAGTACTTC. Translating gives CASSLTRAYEQYF.